This entry lists 10 T cell receptor beta chains sequenced from one sample in a study of early T cells in non-severe SARS-CoV-2 infection. TCRdb reprocessed the 5' RACE reads via MiXCR and lists one record per CDR3 protein. Here the sample spans roughly 16,000 distinct CDR3 sequences, about 5% being singletons. Sequenced: whole blood. The receptors stem from an adult who was a healthcare worker with PCR-confirmed SARS-CoV-2 infection or an uninfected control (not recorded which).

This clonotype was picked up many times. The CDR3: CSVGAGGTQYF. CDR3 nucleotides: TGCAGCGTTGGGGCTGGGGGGACCCAGTACTTC. The genes are TRBV29-1 and TRBJ2-5; D possibly uses TRBD1 or TRBD2 (5 bases each). The germline V gene encodes CDR1 SQVTM and CDR2 ANQGSEA. This CDR3 is 11 amino acids long. Trimming left V 4 bases short and J 7 bases short, with 10 bases between.

This clonotype was detected ten times or more. CDR3 residues: CAWSVQGADTQYF. CDR3 sequence (DNA): TGTGCCTGGAGTGTACAAGGAGCAGATACGCAGTATTTT. This chain uses TRBV30 with TRBJ2-3, with D unresolved. The CDR3 runs to 13 residues. The germline CDR1 and CDR2 sequences are GTSNPN and SVGIG (reference sequence). Trimming took 0 bases from V and 4 from J, leaving 8 bases between them.

Sample share makes this clonotype medium-sized. The rearrangement joins TRBV20-1 to TRBJ1-2; D is uncertain. The germline gives CDR1 DFQATT, CDR2 SNEGSKA (reference sequence). V dropped 3 bases and J dropped 5 bases, with 7 bases sitting between them. The CDR3 extends over 11 amino acids. This CDR3 reads CSASPEYGYTF. As DNA, the CDR3 is TGCAGTGCTAGCCCCGAATATGGCTACACCTTC.

In its sample, this clonotype is medium-sized (0.01 to 0.1%). V and J are TRBV14 and TRBJ2-1, with D unclear. This CDR3 comprises 14 residues. Germline V gives CDR1 SGHDN, CDR2 FVKESK. Trimming left V 3 bases short and J 8 bases short, with 14 bases between. The CDR3 nucleotides are TGTGCCAGCAGCCATCTCAGAAGCCAGGATGAGCAGTTCTTC. Translation gives CASSHLRSQDEQFF.

This clonotype was observed many times. The rearrangement links TRBV11-2 to TRBJ2-5; D ambiguous. Trimming stripped 7 bases from V and 0 bases from J, with 6 bases between. This CDR3 contains 12 residues. Germline CDR1 is SGHAT and CDR2 is FQNNGV. This CDR3 is CASTLNQETQYF. For the CDR3, the DNA is TGTGCCAGCACCCTTAACCAAGAGACCCAGTACTTC.

In this sample, this clonotype turned up many times. The chain couples TRBV11-3 to TRBJ1-1; D is unclear. The length of the CDR3 is 13 residues. Trimming removed 5 bases from V and 1 base from J, with 8 bases in between. Germline lookup yields CDR1 SGHNT and CDR2 YENEEA. The CDR3 region is CASSREGNTEAFF. The CDR3 nucleotides read TGTGCCAGCAGCCGGGAAGGGAACACTGAAGCTTTCTTT.

This clonotype was seen a single time. A much larger clone lies a single base off, so this may be a read error. V gene TRBV6-2 or TRBV6-3 combines with J gene TRBJ2-1; D not resolved. This CDR3 is 13 amino acids long. Germline-derived CDR1 and CDR2 are MNHEY and SVGEGT. The germline V and J ends were trimmed by 4 bases and 8 bases, with 12 bases remaining between them. CDR3 DNA sequence: TGTGCCAGCAGTTGGCTCCTAGTCCATGAGCAGTTCTTC. This gives the protein CASSWLLVHEQFF.

This clonotype was counted a few times. V is TRBV19 and J is TRBJ1-2; 10 nucleotides align to TRBD1. The ends lost 3 bases at V and 5 bases at J; junction bases unmatched: 3. This CDR3 is 14 amino acids long. Looked up from germline, CDR1 is LNHDA and CDR2 is SQIVND (reference sequence). CDR3: CASSMGTGAYGYTF. Written as DNA, the CDR3 is TGTGCCAGTAGTATGGGGACAGGGGCGTATGGCTACACCTTC. The complete variable domain, with remaining parts taken from reference TRBV19 and TRBJ1-2, reads DGGITQSPKYLFRKEGQNVTLSCEQNLNHDAMYWYRQDPGQGLRLIYYSQIVNDFQKGDIAEGYSVSREKKESFPLTVTSAQKNPTAFYLCASSMGTGAYGYTFGSGTRLTVV.

In this sample, this clonotype turned up many times. The chain employs TRBV6-6 and TRBJ2-7; TRBD2 aligns across 8 bases. V was pared by 9 bases and J by 4 bases, with 14 bases of the junction left unmatched. Germline-derived CDR1 and CDR2 are MNHNY and SVGAGI (reference sequence). The CDR3 has 15 residues. The CDR3 DNA sequence: TGTGCCAGTCACCCGGGAGAAAGCGGGAGATACGAGCAGTACGTC. Translating gives CASHPGESGRYEQYV.

The table lists this clonotype with many counts. The chain links TRBV4-3 to TRBJ1-6, with unresolved D. CDR1 LGHNA and CDR2 YSLEER come from the germline V gene. The V end lost 0 bases, the J end lost 2 bases, and 8 bases lay between the germline ends. The CDR3 is 16 residues long. CDR3 DNA sequence: TGCGCCAGCAGCCAAGATGCGGTGCCCTATAATTCACCCCTCCACTTT. Translated: CASSQDAVPYNSPLHF.